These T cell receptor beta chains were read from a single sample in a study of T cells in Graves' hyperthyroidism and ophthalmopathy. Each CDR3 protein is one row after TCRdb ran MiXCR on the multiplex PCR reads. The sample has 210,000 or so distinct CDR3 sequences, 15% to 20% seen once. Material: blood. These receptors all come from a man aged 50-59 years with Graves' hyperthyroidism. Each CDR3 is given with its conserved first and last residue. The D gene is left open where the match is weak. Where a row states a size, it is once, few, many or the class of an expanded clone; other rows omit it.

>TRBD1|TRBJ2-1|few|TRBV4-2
CASSQRGRDNEQFF
TGTGCCAGCAGCCAAAGGGGGCGAGACAATGAGCAGTTCTTC
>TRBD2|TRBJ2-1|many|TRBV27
CASMGLAGYNEQFF
TGTGCCAGCATGGGACTAGCGGGATACAATGAGCAGTTCTTC
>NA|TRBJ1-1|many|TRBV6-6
CASSYPPTELDTEAFF
TGTGCCAGCAGTTACCCGCCGACAGAGTTGGACACTGAAGCTTTCTTT
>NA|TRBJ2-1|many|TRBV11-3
CASSLDRGYNEQFF
TGTGCCAGCAGCTTAGATCGGGGCTACAATGAGCAGTTCTTC
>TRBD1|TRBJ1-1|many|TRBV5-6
CASRSDRGDTEAFF
TGTGCCAGCAGATCGGACAGGGGGGACACTGAAGCTTTCTTT
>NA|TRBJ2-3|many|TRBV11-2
CASSFGGTQYF
TGTGCCAGCAGCTTTGGCGGAACGCAGTATTTT
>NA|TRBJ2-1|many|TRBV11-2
CASSPSALGGGSEQFF
TGTGCCAGCAGCCCCTCCGCGCTGGGAGGGGGTAGTGAGCAGTTCTTC
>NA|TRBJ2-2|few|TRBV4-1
CASSHLYNTGELFF
TGCGCCAGCAGCCACCTATACAACACCGGGGAGCTGTTTTTT
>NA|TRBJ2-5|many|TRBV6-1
CASSVVLVQETQYF
TGTGCCAGCAGTGTAGTCCTTGTTCAAGAGACCCAGTACTTC
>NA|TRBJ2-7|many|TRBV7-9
CASSLSGQTSGEQYF
TGTGCCAGCAGCTTAAGCGGACAGACTTCGGGGGAGCAGTACTTC
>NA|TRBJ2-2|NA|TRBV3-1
CASSSHDGTGELFF
TGTGCCAGCAGCTCCCACGATGGGACCGGGGAGCTGTTTTTT
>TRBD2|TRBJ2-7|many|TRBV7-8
CASSPRGGPSYEQYF
TGTGCCAGCAGCCCGCGGGGGGGCCCTTCCTACGAGCAGTACTTC
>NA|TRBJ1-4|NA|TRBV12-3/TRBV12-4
CASSLHIGVFTAANEKLFF
TGTGCCAGCAGTTTACACATAGGGGTCTTCACCGCAGCTAATGAAAAACTGTTTTTT
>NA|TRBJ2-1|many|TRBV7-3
CASSLTGTGKVGQFF
TGTGCCAGCAGCTTAACCGGGACTGGCAAGGTCGGGCAGTTCTTC
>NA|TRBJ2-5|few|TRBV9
CASSVAPAVETQYF
TGTGCCAGCAGCGTAGCTCCGGCCGTAGAGACCCAGTACTTC
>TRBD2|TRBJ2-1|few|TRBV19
CASSRLAENSYNEQFF
TGTGCCAGTAGCCGACTAGCGGAAAACTCCTACAATGAGCAGTTCTTC
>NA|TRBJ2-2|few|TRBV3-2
CASSHLQTSGSVSGELFF
TGTGCCAGCAGCCATCTTCAGACTAGCGGGAGTGTCAGCGGGGAGCTGTTTTTT
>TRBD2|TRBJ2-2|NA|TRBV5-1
CASSRIRVAGGATGELFF
TGCGCCAGCAGCCGGATCAGGGTAGCGGGAGGGGCTACCGGGGAGCTGTTTTTT
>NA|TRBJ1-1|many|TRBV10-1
CASSDVGGTEAFF
TGCGCCAGCAGTGACGTGGGTGGGACTGAAGCTTTCTTT
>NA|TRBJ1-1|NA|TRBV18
CASSPEFLAALYTEAFF
TGTGCCAGCTCACCAGAGTTTCTAGCCGCATTGTACACTGAAGCTTTCTTT
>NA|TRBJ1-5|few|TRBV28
CASRSTINQPQHF
TGCGCCAGCAGGTCTACAATCAATCAGCCCCAGCATTTT
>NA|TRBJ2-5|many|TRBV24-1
CATSDPTGTQPPQETQYF
TGTGCCACCAGTGACCCAACGGGGACACAACCCCCCCAAGAGACCCAGTACTTC
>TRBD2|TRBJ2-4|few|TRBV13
CASSQTSGRATAKNIQYF
TGTGCCAGCAGCCAGACTAGCGGGAGGGCGACGGCCAAAAACATTCAGTACTTC
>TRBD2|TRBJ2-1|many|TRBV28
CASGRAAPNEQFF
TGTGCCAGCGGGAGGGCGGCTCCCAATGAGCAGTTCTTC
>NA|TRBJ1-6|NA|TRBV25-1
CASSTPGGDSPLHF
TGTGCCAGCAGTACCCCTGGGGGGGATTCACCCCTCCACTTT
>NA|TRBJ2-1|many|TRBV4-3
CASSQEGSTYNEQFF
TGCGCCAGCAGCCAAGAGGGGAGCACCTACAATGAGCAGTTCTTC
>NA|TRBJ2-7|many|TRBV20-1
CSALGPERIYEQYF
TGCAGTGCTCTAGGGCCTGAGCGGATCTACGAGCAGTACTTC
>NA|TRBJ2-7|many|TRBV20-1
CSARDLEGLSTYEQYF
TGCAGTGCTAGAGATTTGGAGGGGCTTAGCACCTACGAGCAGTACTTC
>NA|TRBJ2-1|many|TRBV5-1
CASSLWDGYNEQFF
TGCGCCAGCAGCTTGTGGGACGGCTACAATGAGCAGTTCTTC
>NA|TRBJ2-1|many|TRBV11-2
CASSPRKYNEQFF
TGTGCCAGCAGCCCCCGTAAGTACAATGAGCAGTTCTTC
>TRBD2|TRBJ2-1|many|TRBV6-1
CASSSGGRASNEQFF
TGTGCCAGCAGTTCCGGCGGGAGGGCTAGCAATGAGCAGTTCTTC
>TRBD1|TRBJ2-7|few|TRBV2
CASGFRGSSYEQYF
TGTGCCAGCGGGTTCAGGGGGAGCTCCTACGAGCAGTACTTC
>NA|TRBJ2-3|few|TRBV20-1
CSARNPGASTDTQYF
TGCAGTGCTAGGAATCCTGGAGCTAGCACAGATACGCAGTATTTT
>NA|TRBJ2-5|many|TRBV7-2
CASSLGGLPQETQYF
TGTGCCAGCAGCTTAGGAGGACTACCACAAGAGACCCAGTACTTC
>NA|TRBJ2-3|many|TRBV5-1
CASSWGPTDTQYF
TGCGCCAGCAGCTGGGGACCCACAGATACGCAGTATTTT
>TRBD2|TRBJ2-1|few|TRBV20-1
CSALATGGPNNEQFF
TGCAGTGCTCTTGCAACGGGAGGGCCGAACAATGAGCAGTTCTTC
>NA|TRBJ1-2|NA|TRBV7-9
CASSLVAGMNGYTF
TGTGCCAGCAGCTTAGTTGCGGGGATGAATGGCTACACCTTC
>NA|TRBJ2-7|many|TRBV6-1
CASSEGFRALEQYF
TGTGCCAGCAGTGAAGGTTTCAGGGCGCTAGAGCAGTACTTC
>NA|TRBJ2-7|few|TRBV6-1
CASSFLGQQYEQYF
TGTGCCAGCAGTTTTCTTGGACAGCAATACGAGCAGTACTTC
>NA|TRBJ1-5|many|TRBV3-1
CASSQGYSNQPQHF
TGTGCCAGCAGCCAAGGTTATAGCAATCAGCCCCAGCATTTT
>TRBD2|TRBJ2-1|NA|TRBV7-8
CASSLAASGSSEQFF
TGTGCCAGCAGCTTAGCTGCTAGCGGGAGTAGTGAGCAGTTCTTC
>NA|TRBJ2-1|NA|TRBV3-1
CASSLLGGHEQFF
TGTGCCAGCAGCCTCCTGGGGGGCCATGAGCAGTTCTTC
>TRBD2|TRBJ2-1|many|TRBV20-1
CSGWTSGRRTYNEQFF
TGCAGTGGGTGGACTAGCGGGAGGAGAACCTACAATGAGCAGTTCTTC
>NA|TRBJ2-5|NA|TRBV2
CASLPEGGPGRQETQYF
TGTGCCAGCCTCCCGGAGGGGGGGCCGGGCCGGCAGGAGACCCAGTACTTC
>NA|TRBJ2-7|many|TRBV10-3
CATAQRVDLEQYF
TGTGCCACCGCCCAGCGGGTGGATCTCGAGCAGTACTTC
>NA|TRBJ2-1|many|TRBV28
CASSSSVQFF
TGTGCCAGCAGTTCATCGGTGCAGTTCTTC
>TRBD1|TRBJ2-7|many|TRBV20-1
CSATGQGLYEQYF
TGCAGTGCAACGGGACAGGGTCTTTACGAGCAGTACTTC
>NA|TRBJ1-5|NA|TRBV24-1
CATSDLGGGPQHF
TGTGCCACCAGTGACCTAGGGGGGGGGCCCCAGCATTTT